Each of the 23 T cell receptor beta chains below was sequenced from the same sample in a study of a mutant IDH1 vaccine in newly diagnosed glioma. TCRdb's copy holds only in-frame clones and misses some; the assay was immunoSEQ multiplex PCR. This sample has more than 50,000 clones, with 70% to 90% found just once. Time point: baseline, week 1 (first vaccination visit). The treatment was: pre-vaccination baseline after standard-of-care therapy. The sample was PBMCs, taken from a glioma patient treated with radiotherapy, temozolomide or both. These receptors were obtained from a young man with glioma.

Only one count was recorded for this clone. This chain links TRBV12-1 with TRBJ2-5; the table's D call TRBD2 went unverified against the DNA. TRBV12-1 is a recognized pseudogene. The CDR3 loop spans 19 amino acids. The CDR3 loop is CASSPRVGLAGMYQETQYF. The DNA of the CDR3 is TGTGCCAGCAGCCCGAGGGTGGGACTAGCGGGGATGTACCAAGAGACCCAGTACTTC.

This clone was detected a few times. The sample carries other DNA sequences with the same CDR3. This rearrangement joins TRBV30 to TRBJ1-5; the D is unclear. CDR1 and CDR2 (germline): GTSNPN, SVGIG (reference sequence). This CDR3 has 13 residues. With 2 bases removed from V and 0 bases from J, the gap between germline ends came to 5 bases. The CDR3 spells CAWSPDSNQPQHF. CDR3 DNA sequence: TGTGCCTGGAGTCCAGATAGCAATCAGCCCCAGCATTTT.

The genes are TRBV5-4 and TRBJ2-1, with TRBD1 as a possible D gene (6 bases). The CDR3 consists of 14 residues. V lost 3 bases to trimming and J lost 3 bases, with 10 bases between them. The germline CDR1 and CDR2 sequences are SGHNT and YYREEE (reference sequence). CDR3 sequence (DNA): TGTGCCAGCAGCTGGGGGCAAAACTACAATGAGCAGTTCTTC. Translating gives CASSWGQNYNEQFF.

Here the CDR3 DNA reads TGTGCCAGTGTCACACGGGACAACCTTGGGTATGGCTACACCTTC. Translated: CASVTRDNLGYGYTF. V gene TRBV19 combines with J gene TRBJ1-2; D is possibly TRBD1 (6 bases). V was pared by 8 bases and J by 5 bases, with 21 bases between. This CDR3 is built from 15 residues. The germline gives CDR1 LNHDA, CDR2 SQIVND (reference sequence).

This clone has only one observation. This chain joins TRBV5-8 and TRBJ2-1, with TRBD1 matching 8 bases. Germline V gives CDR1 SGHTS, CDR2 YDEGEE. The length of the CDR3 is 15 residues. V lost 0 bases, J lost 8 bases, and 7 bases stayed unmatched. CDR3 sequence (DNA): TGTGCCAGCAGCTTGGGGACAGGGTTATGGGATGAGCAGTTCTTC. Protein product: CASSLGTGLWDEQFF.

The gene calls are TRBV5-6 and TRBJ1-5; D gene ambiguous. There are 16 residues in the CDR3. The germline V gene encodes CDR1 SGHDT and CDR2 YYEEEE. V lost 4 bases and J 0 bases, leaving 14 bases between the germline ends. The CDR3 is CASSLAGRFSNQPQHF. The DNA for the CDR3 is TGTGCCAGCAGCCTGGCCGGTCGTTTTAGCAATCAGCCCCAGCATTTT. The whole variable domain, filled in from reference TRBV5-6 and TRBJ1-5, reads DAGVTQSPTHLIKTRGQQVTLRCSPKSGHDTVSWYQQALGQGPQFIFQYYEEEERQRGNFPDRFSGHQFPNYSSELNVNALLLGDSALYLCASSLAGRFSNQPQHFGDGTRLSIL.

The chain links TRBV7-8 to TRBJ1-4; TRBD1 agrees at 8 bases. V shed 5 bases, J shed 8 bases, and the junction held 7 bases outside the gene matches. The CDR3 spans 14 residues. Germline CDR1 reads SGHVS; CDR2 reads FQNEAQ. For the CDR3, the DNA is TGTGCCAGCAGCCCGGACAGGGAAGACGAAAAACTGTTTTTT. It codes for CASSPDREDEKLFF. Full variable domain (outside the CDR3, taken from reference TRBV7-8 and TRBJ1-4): GAGVSQSPRYKVAKRGQDVALRCDPISGHVSLFWYQQALGQGPEFLTYFQNEAQLDKSGLPSDRFFAERPEGSVSTLKIQRTQQEDSAVYLCASSPDREDEKLFFGSGTQLSVL.

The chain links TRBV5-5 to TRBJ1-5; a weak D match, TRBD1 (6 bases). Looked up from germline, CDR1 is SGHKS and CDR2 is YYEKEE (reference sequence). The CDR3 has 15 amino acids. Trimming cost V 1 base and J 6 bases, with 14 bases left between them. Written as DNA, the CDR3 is TGTGCCAGCAGCTTGTGGGGGGCGTCGGGTCAGCCCCAGCATTTT. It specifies CASSLWGASGQPQHF.

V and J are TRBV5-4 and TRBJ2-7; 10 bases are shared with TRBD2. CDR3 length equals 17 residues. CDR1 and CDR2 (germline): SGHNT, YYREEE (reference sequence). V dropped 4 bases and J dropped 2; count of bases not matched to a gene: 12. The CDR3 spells CASSPVASGGLAYEQYF. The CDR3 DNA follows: TGTGCCAGCAGCCCGGTCGCTAGCGGGGGTCTAGCCTACGAGCAGTACTTC.

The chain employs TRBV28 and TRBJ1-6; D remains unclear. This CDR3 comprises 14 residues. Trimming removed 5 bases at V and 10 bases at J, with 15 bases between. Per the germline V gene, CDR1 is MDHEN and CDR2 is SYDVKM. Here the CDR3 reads CASSGRGLRSPLHF. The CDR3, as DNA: TGTGCCAGCAGTGGTCGGGGATTACGGTCACCCCTCCACTTT.

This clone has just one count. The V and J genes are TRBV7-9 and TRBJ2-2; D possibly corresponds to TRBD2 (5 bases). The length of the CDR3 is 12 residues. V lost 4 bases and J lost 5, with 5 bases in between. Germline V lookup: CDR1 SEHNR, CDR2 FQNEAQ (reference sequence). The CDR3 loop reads CASSWETGELFF. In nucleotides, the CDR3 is TGTGCCAGCAGCTGGGAGACCGGGGAGCTGTTTTTT.

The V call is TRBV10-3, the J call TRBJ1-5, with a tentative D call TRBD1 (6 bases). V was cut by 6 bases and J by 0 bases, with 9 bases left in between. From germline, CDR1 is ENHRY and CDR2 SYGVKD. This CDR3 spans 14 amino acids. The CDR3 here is CAIRDSHSNQPQHF. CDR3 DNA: TGTGCCATCAGGGACAGTCATAGCAATCAGCCCCAGCATTTT.

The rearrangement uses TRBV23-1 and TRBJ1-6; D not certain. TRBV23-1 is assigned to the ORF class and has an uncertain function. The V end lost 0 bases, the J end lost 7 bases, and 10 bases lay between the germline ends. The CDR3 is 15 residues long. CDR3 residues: CASSQSKGRNSPLHF. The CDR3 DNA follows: TGCGCCAGCAGTCAATCTAAGGGTCGAAATTCACCCCTCCACTTT.

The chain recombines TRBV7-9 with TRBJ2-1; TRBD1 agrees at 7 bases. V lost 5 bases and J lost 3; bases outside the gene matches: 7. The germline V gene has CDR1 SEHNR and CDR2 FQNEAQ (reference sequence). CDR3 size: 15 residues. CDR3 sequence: CASSVDRDLYNEQFF. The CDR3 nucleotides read TGTGCCAGCAGCGTCGACAGGGACCTCTACAATGAGCAGTTCTTC.

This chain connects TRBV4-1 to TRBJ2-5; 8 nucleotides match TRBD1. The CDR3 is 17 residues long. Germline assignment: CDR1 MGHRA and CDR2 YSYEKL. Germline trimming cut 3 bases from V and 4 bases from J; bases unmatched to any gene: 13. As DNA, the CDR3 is TGCGCCAGCAGCCACCCCAAAGGCGGGGACAGGCGAGAGACCCAGTACTTC. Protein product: CASSHPKGGDRRETQYF.

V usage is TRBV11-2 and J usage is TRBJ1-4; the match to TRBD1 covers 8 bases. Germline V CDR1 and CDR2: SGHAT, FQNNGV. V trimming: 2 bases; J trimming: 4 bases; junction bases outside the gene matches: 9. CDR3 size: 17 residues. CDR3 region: CASSLSPKTGVNEKLFF. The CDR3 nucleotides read TGTGCCAGCAGCTTATCCCCCAAGACAGGGGTTAATGAAAAACTGTTTTTT.

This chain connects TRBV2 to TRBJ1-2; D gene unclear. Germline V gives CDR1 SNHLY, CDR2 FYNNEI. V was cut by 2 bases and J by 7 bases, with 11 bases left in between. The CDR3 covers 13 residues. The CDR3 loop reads CASSEQQTAGYTF. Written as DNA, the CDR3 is TGTGCCAGCAGTGAACAACAGACGGCTGGCTACACCTTC.

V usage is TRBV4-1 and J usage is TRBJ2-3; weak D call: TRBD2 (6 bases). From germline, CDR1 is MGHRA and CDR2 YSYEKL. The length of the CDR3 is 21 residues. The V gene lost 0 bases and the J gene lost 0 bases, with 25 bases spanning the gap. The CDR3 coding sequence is TGCGCCAGCAGCCAAGAGAAAACGGTAACCCGGCGGGGTCCTAGCACAGATACGCAGTATTTT. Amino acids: CASSQEKTVTRRGPSTDTQYF.

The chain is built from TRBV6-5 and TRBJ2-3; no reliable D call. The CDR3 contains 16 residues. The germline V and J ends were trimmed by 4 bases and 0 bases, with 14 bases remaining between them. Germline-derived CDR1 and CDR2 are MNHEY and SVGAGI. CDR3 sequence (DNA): TGTGCCAGCAGTTCCAGGACCAGACCTAGCACAGATACGCAGTATTTT. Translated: CASSSRTRPSTDTQYF.

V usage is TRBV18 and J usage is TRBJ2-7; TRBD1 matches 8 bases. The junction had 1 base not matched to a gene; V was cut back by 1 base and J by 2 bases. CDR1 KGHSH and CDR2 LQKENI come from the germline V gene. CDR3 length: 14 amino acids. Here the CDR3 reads CASSPQGQAYEQYF. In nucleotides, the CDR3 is TGTGCCAGCTCACCACAGGGACAGGCCTACGAGCAGTACTTC.

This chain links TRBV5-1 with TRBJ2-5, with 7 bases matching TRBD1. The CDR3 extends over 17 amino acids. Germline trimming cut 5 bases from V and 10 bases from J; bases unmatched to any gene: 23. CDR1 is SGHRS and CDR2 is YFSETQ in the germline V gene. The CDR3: CASSLYMGTDILSGQYF. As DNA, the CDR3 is TGCGCCAGCAGTTTGTACATGGGGACAGACATCCTTTCGGGCCAGTACTTC.

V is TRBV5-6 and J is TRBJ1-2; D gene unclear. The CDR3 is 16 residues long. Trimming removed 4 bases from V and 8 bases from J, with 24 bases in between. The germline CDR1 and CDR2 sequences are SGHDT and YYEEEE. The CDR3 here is CASSRLVQPSMKGYTF. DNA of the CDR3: TGTGCCAGCAGCCGCCTAGTCCAGCCATCTATGAAGGGCTACACCTTC.

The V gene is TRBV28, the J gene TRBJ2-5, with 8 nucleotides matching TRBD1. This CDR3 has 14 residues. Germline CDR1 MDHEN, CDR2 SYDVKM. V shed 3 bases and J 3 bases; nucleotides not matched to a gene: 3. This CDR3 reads CASSLTGVEETQYF. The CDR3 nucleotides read TGTGCCAGCAGTTTGACAGGGGTCGAAGAGACCCAGTACTTC.